Shown below are 2 T cell receptor beta chains from a single sample sequenced in a study of OX40 agonist ivuxolimab in advanced cancers. TCRdb's copy holds only in-frame clones and misses some; the assay was immunoSEQ multiplex PCR. The table has some 80,000 clones, around nine tenths seen once. This material consisted of CD4+ or CD8+ T cells sorted from blood, taken in a trial of the OX40 agonist ivuxolimab. The receptors come from an adult with an advanced solid tumor such as melanoma, head and neck, liver or kidney cancer.

The chain couples TRBV2 to TRBJ1-5, with D tentatively TRBD1 (5 bases). CDR1 and CDR2 (germline): SNHLY, FYNNEI. The CDR3 has 15 residues. The ends were cut back, 2 bases at V and 0 bases at J, with 8 bases in the middle. CDR3 nucleotide sequence: TGTGCCAGCAGTGAACAGGGATCTAGCAATCAGCCCCAGCATTTT. This translates into CASSEQGSSNQPQHF.

As DNA, the CDR3 is TGTGCCACGGGCGGGACCGGGGAGCTGTTTTTT. It codes for CATGGTGELFF. This rearrangement joins TRBV28 to TRBJ2-2; weak D call: TRBD2 (5 bases). V gave up 10 bases and J gave up 5 bases, with 8 bases separating them. The germline V gene has CDR1 MDHEN and CDR2 SYDVKM. The CDR3 is 11 residues long.